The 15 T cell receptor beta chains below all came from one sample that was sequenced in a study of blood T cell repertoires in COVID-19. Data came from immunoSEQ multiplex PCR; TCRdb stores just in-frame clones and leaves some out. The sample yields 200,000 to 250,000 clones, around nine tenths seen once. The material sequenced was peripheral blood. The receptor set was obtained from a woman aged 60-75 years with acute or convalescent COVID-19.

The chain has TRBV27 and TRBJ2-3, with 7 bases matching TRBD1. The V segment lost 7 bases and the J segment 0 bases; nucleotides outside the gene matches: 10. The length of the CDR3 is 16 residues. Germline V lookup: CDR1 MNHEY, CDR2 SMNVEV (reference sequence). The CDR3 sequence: CASTRTGSTSTDTQYF. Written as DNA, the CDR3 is TGTGCCAGCACCCGGACAGGCTCTACTAGCACAGATACGCAGTATTTT.

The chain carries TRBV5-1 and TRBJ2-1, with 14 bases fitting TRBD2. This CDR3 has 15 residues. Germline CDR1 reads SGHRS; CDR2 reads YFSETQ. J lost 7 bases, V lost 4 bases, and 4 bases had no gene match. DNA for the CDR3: TGCGCCAGCAGCCTGACTAGCGGGGGGGCAAATGAGCAGTTCTTC. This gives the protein CASSLTSGGANEQFF.

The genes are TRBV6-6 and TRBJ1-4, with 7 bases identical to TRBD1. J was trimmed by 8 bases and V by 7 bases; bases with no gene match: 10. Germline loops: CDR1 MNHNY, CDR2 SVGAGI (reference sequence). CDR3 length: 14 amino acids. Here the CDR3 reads CASKDRAVTEKLFF. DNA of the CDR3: TGTGCCAGCAAAGACAGGGCAGTCACGGAAAAACTGTTTTTT.

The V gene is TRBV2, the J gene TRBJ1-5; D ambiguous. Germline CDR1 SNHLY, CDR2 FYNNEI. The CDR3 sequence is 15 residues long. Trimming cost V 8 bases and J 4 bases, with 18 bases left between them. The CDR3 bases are TGTGCCAGCGGGCCCGGGGAATTGGATAATCAGCCCCAGCATTTT. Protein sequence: CASGPGELDNQPQHF.

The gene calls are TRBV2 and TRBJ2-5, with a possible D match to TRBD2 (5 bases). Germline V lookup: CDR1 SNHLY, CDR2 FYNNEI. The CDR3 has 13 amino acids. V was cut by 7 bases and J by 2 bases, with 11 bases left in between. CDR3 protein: CASKRVEQETQYF. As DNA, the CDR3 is TGTGCCAGCAAGAGGGTTGAACAAGAGACCCAGTACTTC.

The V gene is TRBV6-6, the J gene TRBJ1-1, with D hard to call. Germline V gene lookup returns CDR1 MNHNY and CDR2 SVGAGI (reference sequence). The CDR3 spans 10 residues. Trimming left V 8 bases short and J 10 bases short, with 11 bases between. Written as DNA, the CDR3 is TGTGCCAGCGAGGATAAAGGAGCTTTCTTT. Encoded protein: CASEDKGAFF.

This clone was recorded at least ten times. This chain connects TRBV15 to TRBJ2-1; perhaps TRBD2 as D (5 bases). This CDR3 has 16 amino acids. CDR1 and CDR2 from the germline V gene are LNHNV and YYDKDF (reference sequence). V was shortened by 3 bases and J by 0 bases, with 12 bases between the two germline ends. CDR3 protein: CATSSGSGNSYNEQFF. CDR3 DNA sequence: TGTGCCACCAGCAGTGGATCGGGGAACTCCTACAATGAGCAGTTCTTC.

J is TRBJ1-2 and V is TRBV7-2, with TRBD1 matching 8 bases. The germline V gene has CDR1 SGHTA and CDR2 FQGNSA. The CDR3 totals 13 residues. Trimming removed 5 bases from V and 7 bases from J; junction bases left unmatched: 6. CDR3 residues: CASSARGPGGYTF. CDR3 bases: TGTGCCAGCAGCGCCAGGGGGCCGGGTGGCTACACCTTC.

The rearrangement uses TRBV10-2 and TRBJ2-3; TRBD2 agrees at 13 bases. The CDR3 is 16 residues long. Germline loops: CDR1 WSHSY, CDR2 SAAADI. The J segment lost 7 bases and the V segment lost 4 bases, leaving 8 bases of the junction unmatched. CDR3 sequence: CASSALGLAGAYTQYF. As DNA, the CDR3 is TGCGCCAGCAGTGCCCTCGGACTAGCGGGGGCCTATACGCAGTATTTT.

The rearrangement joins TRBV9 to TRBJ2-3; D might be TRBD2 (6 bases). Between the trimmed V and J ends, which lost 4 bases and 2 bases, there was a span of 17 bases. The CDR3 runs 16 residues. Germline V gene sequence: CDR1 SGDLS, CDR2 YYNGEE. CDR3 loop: CASSLGGTQATDTQYF. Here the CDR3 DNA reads TGTGCCAGCAGCCTCGGAGGGACTCAGGCCACAGATACGCAGTATTTT.

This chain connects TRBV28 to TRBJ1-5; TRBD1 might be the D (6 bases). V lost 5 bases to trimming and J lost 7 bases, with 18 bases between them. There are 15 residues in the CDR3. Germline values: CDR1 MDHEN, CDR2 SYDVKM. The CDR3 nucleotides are TGTGCCAGCAGTCCGACAGGAGAAGCGAGACAGCCCCAGCATTTT. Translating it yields CASSPTGEARQPQHF.

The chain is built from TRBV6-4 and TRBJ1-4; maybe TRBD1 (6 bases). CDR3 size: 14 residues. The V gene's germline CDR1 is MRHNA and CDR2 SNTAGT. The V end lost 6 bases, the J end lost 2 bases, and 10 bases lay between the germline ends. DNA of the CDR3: TGTGCCAGCAGCCGGGACAATACTAATGAAAAACTGTTTTTT. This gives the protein CASSRDNTNEKLFF.

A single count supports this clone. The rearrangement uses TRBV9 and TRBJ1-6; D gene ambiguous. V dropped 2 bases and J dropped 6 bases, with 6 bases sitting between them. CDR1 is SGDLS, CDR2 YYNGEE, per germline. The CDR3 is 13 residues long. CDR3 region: CASSVSSNSPLHF. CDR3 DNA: TGTGCCAGCAGCGTTAGCAGTAATTCACCCCTCCACTTT.

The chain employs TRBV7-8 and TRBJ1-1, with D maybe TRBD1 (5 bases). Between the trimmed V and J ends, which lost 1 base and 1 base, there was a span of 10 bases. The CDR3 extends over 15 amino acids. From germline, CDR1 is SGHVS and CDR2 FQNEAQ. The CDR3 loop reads CASSLGGRGNTEAFF. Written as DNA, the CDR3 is TGTGCCAGCAGCTTAGGGGGCAGAGGGAACACTGAAGCTTTCTTT.

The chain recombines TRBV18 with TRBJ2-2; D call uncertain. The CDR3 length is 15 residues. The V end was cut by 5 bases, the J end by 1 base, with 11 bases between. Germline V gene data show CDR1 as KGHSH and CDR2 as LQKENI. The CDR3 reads CASSRQEQNTGELFF. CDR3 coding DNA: TGTGCCAGCTCAAGGCAGGAACAGAACACCGGGGAGCTGTTTTTT.